There are many counts of the clone carrying this T cell receptor (beta chain). With a J-beta primer mix and a sample-barcoded 5' primer, a second PCR ran about 7 to 12 cycles. Sequencing of every sample gave 3 million or more CDR3-containing paired-end reads. TCRdb processed the 5' RACE reads anew with MiXCR; each CDR3 protein has one entry. The sample holds 1.5 million or so distinct CDR3 sequences, 42% seen once. This entry is derived from a study of blood T cells in healthy people across ages. CDR3 length equals 17 residues. J lost 6 bases, V lost 1 base, and 11 bases had no gene match. Germline CDR1 reads MGHRA; CDR2 reads YSYEKL.

Sequencing was performed on blood. The rearrangement uses TRBV4-1 and TRBJ2-1; TRBD2 matches 8 bases. This TCR was sampled from a young woman in good health. The CDR3 DNA reads TGCGCCAGCAGCCAAGGCGACAGCGGGAGCTTACTCAATGAGCAGTTCTTC. Amino acid sequence: CASSQGDSGSLLNEQFF.